What follows are 13 T cell receptor beta chains derived from one specimen sequenced in a study of T cell repertoires in cytomegalovirus infection. One entry per CDR3 protein results from TCRdb running MiXCR on the reads. The sample contains about 250,000 distinct CDR3 sequences, about 5.9% of which appear only once. The specimen sequenced was PBMCs. The receptor set was obtained from a human donor in good health (CMV status not recorded). Some clones in this sample may be carry-over from other donors' samples.

This clonotype was observed a handful of times. The V call is TRBV29-1, the J call TRBJ2-7; 8 bases are a match to TRBD1. Germline trimming cut 7 bases from V and 2 bases from J; bases unmatched to any gene: 4. Looked up from germline, CDR1 is SQVTM and CDR2 is ANQGSEA. This CDR3 is built from 12 residues. The CDR3 nucleotides read TGCAGCGCGGCAGGGGGCCCCTACGAGCAGTACTTC. This translates into CSAAGGPYEQYF.

This clonotype has a count of ten or more. V gene TRBV5-5 combines with J gene TRBJ1-1, with D perhaps matching TRBD1 (5 bases). V lost 1 base and J lost 0, with 16 bases in between. The V gene's germline CDR1 is SGHKS and CDR2 YYEKEE (reference sequence). This CDR3 spans 17 amino acids. The CDR3 coding sequence is TGTGCCAGCAGCTTGCTATGGACGGGACCCATGAACACTGAAGCTTTCTTT. Translated: CASSLLWTGPMNTEAFF.

This clonotype was counted many times. The rearrangement links TRBV19 to TRBJ2-6, with a weak D call TRBD2 (6 bases). This CDR3 spans 16 amino acids. The V gene's germline CDR1 is LNHDA and CDR2 SQIVND (reference sequence). Trimming cost V 5 bases and J 4 bases, with 15 bases left between them. The CDR3 bases are TGTGCCAGTAGTTTGACCCGGGGGTCGGGGGCCAACGTCCTGACTTTC. Protein sequence: CASSLTRGSGANVLTF.

As to this clonotype: This could be a read error, since a much larger clone is one nucleotide away. The chain uses TRBV6-2 or TRBV6-3 and TRBJ2-7, with TRBD1 matching 10 bases. The V gene's germline CDR1 is MNHEY and CDR2 SVGEGT. The CDR3 extends over 14 amino acids. CDR3: CASSQTGGRYGQYF. The CDR3 DNA reads as TGTGCCAGCAGCCAGACAGGGGGCAGATACGGGCAGTACTTC.

This clonotype was seen a few times. The chain joins TRBV29-1 to TRBJ2-1; possibly TRBD1 for D (6 bases). With 7 bases removed from V and 4 bases from J, the gap between germline ends came to 8 bases. There are 11 residues in the CDR3. The germline CDR1 and CDR2 sequences are SQVTM and ANQGSEA. The CDR3, as DNA: TGCAGCGGGACAGAGTACAATGAGCAGTTCTTC. Residues: CSGTEYNEQFF.

There are many counts of this clonotype. The chain employs TRBV20-1 and TRBJ2-5; weak D call: TRBD1 (5 bases). CDR1 and CDR2 from the germline V gene are DFQATT and SNEGSKA (reference sequence). The CDR3 has 12 residues. V lost 6 bases to trimming and J lost 2 bases, with 10 bases between them. The CDR3 DNA is TGCAGTGCCACACAGGCGCAAGAGACCCAGTACTTC. Translating it yields CSATQAQETQYF.

This clonotype was recorded many times. The gene calls are TRBV5-6 and TRBJ1-1; tentative D call: TRBD1 (5 bases). The CDR3 sequence is 15 residues long. V shed 1 base and J shed 10 bases, with 20 bases lying between them. Per germline, CDR1 SGHDT and CDR2 YYEEEE. The CDR3 sequence is CASSLRSGFPRGAFF. DNA of the CDR3: TGTGCCAGCAGCTTGAGGAGCGGCTTTCCGAGGGGAGCTTTCTTT.

This clonotype was counted many times. The chain links TRBV29-1 to TRBJ1-1; no clear D gene. V gave up 3 bases and J gave up 3 bases, with 14 bases separating them. Germline V gene lookup returns CDR1 SQVTM and CDR2 ANQGSEA. The CDR3 extends over 14 amino acids. CDR3 in amino acids: CSVEWTFPYTEAFF. The DNA for the CDR3 is TGCAGCGTTGAGTGGACTTTTCCATACACTGAAGCTTTCTTT. Full variable domain (missing parts from reference TRBV29-1 and TRBJ1-1): SAVISQKPSRDICQRGTSLTIQCQVDSQVTMMFWYRQQPGQSLTLIATANQGSEATYESGFVIDKFPISRPNLTFSTLTVSNMSPEDSSIYLCSVEWTFPYTEAFFGQGTRLTVV.

This clonotype was counted at least ten times. The rearrangement joins TRBV27 to TRBJ1-1, with D perhaps TRBD1 (5 bases). The V gene's germline CDR1 is MNHEY and CDR2 SMNVEV (reference sequence). The CDR3 spans 16 residues. Between the trimmed V and J ends, which lost 6 bases and 0 bases, there was a span of 17 bases. The CDR3 loop reads CASSLLRGAVNTEAFF. DNA for the CDR3: TGTGCCAGCAGCCTACTGCGAGGGGCAGTGAACACTGAAGCTTTCTTT.

This clonotype showed up many times. The CDR3 here is CASSFLGEAFF. For the CDR3, the DNA is TGCGCCAGCAGCTTTCTTGGTGAAGCTTTCTTT. The genes are TRBV5-1 and TRBJ1-1, with D unclear. The germline V gene encodes CDR1 SGHRS and CDR2 YFSETQ. The V and J ends lost 2 bases and 7 bases respectively, with 6 bases between them. This CDR3 comprises 11 residues.

This clonotype has at least ten counts. The chain carries TRBV20-1 and TRBJ2-1; 10 bases are shared with TRBD2. The trim removed 0 bases at V and 8 bases at J, leaving 10 bases unmatched. CDR3 length equals 16 residues. The germline V gene encodes CDR1 DFQATT and CDR2 SNEGSKA (reference sequence). CDR3 DNA: TGCAGTGCTAGAGATCCACGAGCGGGGGGGCAGGATGAGCAGTTCTTC. Its translation: CSARDPRAGGQDEQFF.

This clonotype showed up just a few times. The chain is built from TRBV20-1 and TRBJ2-1; 7 bases match TRBD1. The CDR3 contains 13 residues. The germline V gene encodes CDR1 DFQATT and CDR2 SNEGSKA (reference sequence). The V gene end was trimmed by 8 bases and the J gene end by 1 base; junction bases not matched to a gene: 5. In DNA, the CDR3 is TGCAGTCTATTGGGACAGTCCTACAATGAGCAGTTCTTC. The encoded protein is CSLLGQSYNEQFF.

This clonotype was counted many times. The V gene is TRBV29-1, the J gene TRBJ1-4; tentatively, D is TRBD1 (5 bases). The CDR3 is made up of 12 amino acids. Germline V gene sequence: CDR1 SQVTM, CDR2 ANQGSEA. V gave up 6 bases and J gave up 13 bases, with 18 bases separating them. The CDR3 coding sequence is TGCAGCGTCCGGGACGGCGGATCCCGACTGTTTTTT. Translating gives CSVRDGGSRLFF.